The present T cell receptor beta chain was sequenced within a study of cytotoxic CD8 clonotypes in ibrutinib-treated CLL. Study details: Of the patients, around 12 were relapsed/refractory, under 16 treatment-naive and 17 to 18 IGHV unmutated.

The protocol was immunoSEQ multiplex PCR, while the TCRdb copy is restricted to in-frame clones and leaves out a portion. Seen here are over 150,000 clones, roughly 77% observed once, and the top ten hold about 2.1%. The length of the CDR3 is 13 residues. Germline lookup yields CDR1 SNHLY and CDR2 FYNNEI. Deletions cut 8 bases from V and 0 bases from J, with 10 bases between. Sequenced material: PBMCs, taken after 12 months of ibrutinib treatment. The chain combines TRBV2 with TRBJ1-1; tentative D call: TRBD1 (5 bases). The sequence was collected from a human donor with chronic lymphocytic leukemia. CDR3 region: CASSRTMNTEAFF. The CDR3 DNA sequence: TGTGCCAGCTCGAGGACAATGAACACTGAAGCTTTCTTT.